This T cell receptor beta chain was recorded in a study of multiple sclerosis patients with progressive multifocal leukoencephalopathy. Germline CDR1 is MNHEY and CDR2 is SVGAGI. The CDR3 is 15 residues long. V lost 7 bases, J lost 5 bases, and 15 bases lay in between. Time point described: time of PML onset. Profiling relied on immunoSEQ multiplex PCR, and the TCRdb table lists in-frame clones only, not all of them. This sample has 30,000 to 35,000 clones, with more than 75% found just once. Sequenced here: PBMCs, sampled from a patient treated with natalizumab. The rearrangement joins TRBV6-5 to TRBJ1-6; no clear D gene. This clonotype originated in a human donor with progressive multifocal leukoencephalopathy. The CDR3 loop reads CASTSRAADNSPLHF. The CDR3 DNA reads as TGTGCCAGCACCTCGCGGGCCGCTGATAATTCACCCCTCCACTTT.